The clone carrying this T cell receptor (beta chain) was detected many times. CDR1 is ENHRY, CDR2 SYGVKD, per germline. The CDR3 has 13 amino acids. V was pared by 3 bases and J by 2 bases, with 7 bases between. Preparation of the TCRbeta library was carried out with unique molecular identifiers. Via MiXCR, TCRdb re-called the PCR reads, giving one row per CDR3 protein. The sample holds roughly 200,000 distinct CDR3 sequences, more than 12% seen once. This entry comes from a study of T-cell reconstitution after alpha-beta-depleted transplantation in children. The rearrangement joins TRBV10-3 to TRBJ1-2, with D unresolved. The TCR sequence derives from a human donor who donated a stem cell graft to a child with acute lymphoblastic leukemia. The specimen was PBMCs from the stem cell graft donor, collected from the stem cell graft. The CDR3 coding sequence is TGTGCCATCAGTGAATCCAAGAACTATGGCTACACCTTC. Amino acids: CAISESKNYGYTF.